This TCR beta chain was obtained from a study of CD8 T cell repertoires and HIV-1 epitope variants. The germline V gene has CDR1 MNHEY and CDR2 SMNVEV (reference sequence). This CDR3 comprises 14 residues. Trimming removed 5 bases at V and 2 bases at J, with 13 bases between. Using immunoSEQ multiplex PCR, the repertoire was profiled, and TCRdb retains in-frame clones only, with some absent. The table includes some 7,000 clones, less than 75% detected once. This clone is a singleton in its sample. What it binds is not known. The chain employs TRBV27 and TRBJ2-7; D is unresolved. The sample was cultured CD8+ T cells derived from PBMCs. This TCR was recovered from a male donor with HIV. CDR3 sequence: CASSLRPETYEQYF. In DNA, the CDR3 is TGTGCCAGCAGTCTGAGGCCGGAGACCTACGAGCAGTACTTC.